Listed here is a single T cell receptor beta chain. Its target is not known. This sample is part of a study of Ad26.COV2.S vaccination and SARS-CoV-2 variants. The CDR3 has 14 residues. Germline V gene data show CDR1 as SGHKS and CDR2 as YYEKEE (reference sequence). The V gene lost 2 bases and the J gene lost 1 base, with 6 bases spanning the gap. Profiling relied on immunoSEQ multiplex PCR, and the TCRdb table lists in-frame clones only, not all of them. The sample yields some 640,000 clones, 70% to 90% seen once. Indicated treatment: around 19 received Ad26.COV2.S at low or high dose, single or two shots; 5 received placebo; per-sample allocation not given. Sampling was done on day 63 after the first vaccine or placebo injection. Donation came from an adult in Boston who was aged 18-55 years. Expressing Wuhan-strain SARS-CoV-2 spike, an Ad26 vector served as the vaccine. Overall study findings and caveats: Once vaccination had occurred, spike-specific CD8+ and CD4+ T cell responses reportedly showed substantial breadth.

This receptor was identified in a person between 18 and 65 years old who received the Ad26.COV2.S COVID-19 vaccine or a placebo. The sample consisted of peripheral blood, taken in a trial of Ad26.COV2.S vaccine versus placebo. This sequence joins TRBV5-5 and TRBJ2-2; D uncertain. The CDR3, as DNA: TGTGCCAGCAGCTTTTCACAGAACACCGGGGAGCTGTTTTTT. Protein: CASSFSQNTGELFF.